The 17 T cell receptor beta chains below come from one sample, sequenced in a study of OX40 agonist ivuxolimab in advanced cancers. Sequencing used immunoSEQ multiplex PCR; TCRdb keeps in-frame clones, though not all of them. The sample has about 70,000 clones, more than 75% seen once. The material sequenced was CD4+ or CD8+ T cells sorted from blood, taken in a trial of the OX40 agonist ivuxolimab. The receptors were sampled from an adult with an advanced solid tumor such as melanoma, head and neck, liver or kidney cancer.

V usage is TRBV19 and J usage is TRBJ1-1; D remains ambiguous. This CDR3 spans 17 amino acids. The V end was cut by 7 bases, the J end by 1 base, with 22 bases between. Germline V gene lookup returns CDR1 LNHDA and CDR2 SQIVND (reference sequence). CDR3 amino acids: CASKLLDGVGENTEAFF. CDR3 bases: TGTGCCAGTAAGTTACTGGACGGGGTGGGAGAGAACACTGAAGCTTTCTTT.

V usage is TRBV30 and J usage is TRBJ1-2, with 10 bases fitting TRBD1. V was pared by 2 bases and J by 1 base, with 4 bases of the junction left unmatched. The CDR3 contains 15 residues. Germline assignment: CDR1 GTSNPN and CDR2 SVGIG (reference sequence). The CDR3 bases are TGTGCCTGGAGTCGGGACAGGGGTTTTAACTATGGCTACACCTTC. It specifies CAWSRDRGFNYGYTF.

V and J are TRBV30 and TRBJ2-4; no clear D. Germline V lookup: CDR1 GTSNPN, CDR2 SVGIG (reference sequence). V lost 5 bases and J 6 bases, leaving 14 bases between the germline ends. CDR3 length: 13 amino acids. In DNA, the CDR3 is TGTGCCTGGGGAGCCGAAGGCAGAAACATTCAGTACTTC. It is translated as CAWGAEGRNIQYF.

The rearrangement joins TRBV7-2 to TRBJ2-7; TRBD2 matches at 7 bases. The CDR3 consists of 14 residues. Germline loops: CDR1 SGHTA, CDR2 FQGNSA. With V trimmed by 5 bases and J by 0 bases, 4 bases remained unmatched. For the CDR3, the DNA is TGTGCCAGCAGCGGACTAGTGAGCTCCTACGAGCAGTACTTC. This sequence encodes CASSGLVSSYEQYF.

The genes are TRBV12-5 and TRBJ1-5; no definite D call. The V and J ends lost 0 bases and 0 bases respectively, with 21 bases between them. CDR3 length: 20 amino acids. Germline V CDR1 and CDR2: LGHNT, FRNRAP. The CDR3 region has the DNA TGTGCTAGTGGTTTGGTAAATCGCTGGACCGCCGAATATAGCAATCAGCCCCAGCATTTT. It is translated as CASGLVNRWTAEYSNQPQHF.

The genes are TRBV19 and TRBJ1-5, with 10 bases that match TRBD1. CDR3 length equals 15 residues. CDR1 and CDR2 from the germline V gene are LNHDA and SQIVND (reference sequence). Unmatched junction bases numbered 4, after V lost 4 bases and J lost 4 bases. The CDR3 here is CASSTTGGWNQPQHF. The CDR3 coding sequence is TGTGCCAGTAGTACGACAGGGGGCTGGAATCAGCCCCAGCATTTT.

The rearrangement links TRBV19 to TRBJ2-3; weak D call: TRBD2 (5 bases). V was pared by 4 bases and J by 5 bases, with 13 bases between. CDR1 and CDR2 from the germline V gene are LNHDA and SQIVND (reference sequence). This CDR3 region has 14 residues. This CDR3 is CASSKAGVGDTQYF. CDR3 in DNA: TGTGCCAGTAGTAAAGCCGGGGTGGGAGATACGCAGTATTTT.

V usage is TRBV14 and J usage is TRBJ1-6, with TRBD1 as a possible D gene (6 bases). The CDR3 has 17 amino acids. With 0 bases removed from V and 6 bases from J, the gap between germline ends came to 15 bases. CDR1 and CDR2 from the germline V gene are SGHDN and FVKESK. CDR3 residues: CASSQDLRGRINSPLHF. CDR3 nucleotides: TGTGCCAGCAGCCAAGACCTCCGGGGGCGGATTAATTCACCCCTCCACTTT. The entire variable domain, with the rest obtained from reference TRBV14 and TRBJ1-6, is as follows: EAGVTQFPSHSVIEKGQTVTLRCDPISGHDNLYWYRRVMGKEIKFLLHFVKESKQDESGMPNNRFLAERTGGTYSTLKVQPAELEDSGVYFCASSQDLRGRINSPLHFGNGTRLTVT.

V and J are TRBV9 and TRBJ1-2; a possible D gene is TRBD1 (6 bases). The germline gives CDR1 SGDLS, CDR2 YYNGEE. The CDR3 is 15 residues long. Trimming pared 3 bases from V and 1 base from J, leaving 13 bases between. Here the CDR3 reads CASSEREGGNYGYTF. For the CDR3, the DNA is TGTGCCAGCAGCGAGAGGGAGGGGGGTAACTATGGCTACACCTTC.

V gene TRBV11-3 combines with J gene TRBJ2-1, with 9 bases identical to TRBD2. In germline, CDR1 is SGHNT, CDR2 YENEEA. V lost 0 bases, J lost 3 bases, and 15 bases stayed unmatched. This CDR3 has 20 amino acids. Written as DNA, the CDR3 is TGTGCCAGCAGCTTAGAGGGCCTTGGCGGGAGGGCCTTTTTCTACAATGAGCAGTTCTTC. As protein: CASSLEGLGGRAFFYNEQFF. Drawing the rest from reference TRBV11-3 and TRBJ2-1, the complete variable domain is EAGVVQSPRYKIIEKKQPVAFWCNPISGHNTLYWYLQNLGQGPELLIRYENEEAVDDSQLPKDRFSAERLKGVDSTLKIQPAELGDSAVYLCASSLEGLGGRAFFYNEQFFGPGTRLTVL.

Judged by abundance, this clone is medium-sized. The CDR3 is CASSIQGGAYEQYF. CDR3 sequence (DNA): TGTGCCAGTAGTATTCAGGGGGGGGCCTACGAGCAGTACTTC. The chain carries TRBV19 and TRBJ2-7; either TRBD1 or TRBD2 may supply D (7 bases each). The CDR3 is 14 residues long. Germline values: CDR1 LNHDA, CDR2 SQIVND (reference sequence). V lost 3 bases to trimming and J lost 2 bases, with 11 bases between them.

This rearrangement joins TRBV7-2 to TRBJ1-1; D is possibly TRBD1 (5 bases). The CDR3 has 13 residues. From germline, CDR1 is SGHTA and CDR2 FQGNSA. V gave up 8 bases and J gave up 4 bases, with 14 bases separating them. This CDR3 reads CASGSQGSTEAFF. In DNA, the CDR3 is TGTGCCAGCGGGTCGCAGGGAAGCACTGAAGCTTTCTTT.

The rearrangement uses TRBV5-6 and TRBJ2-5; D remains unclear. The V gene lost 3 bases and the J gene lost 7 bases, with 13 bases spanning the gap. The CDR3 contains 13 residues. CDR1 is SGHDT, CDR2 YYEEEE, per germline. The CDR3 reads CASSSRASSTQYF. The CDR3 bases are TGTGCCAGCAGCTCTCGGGCATCTTCGACCCAGTACTTC.

This clone has a single count. The V and J genes are TRBV7-9 and TRBJ1-2; 10 nucleotides align to TRBD1. V dropped 7 bases and J dropped 8; count of bases not matched to a gene: 10. The CDR3 has 14 amino acids. Germline values: CDR1 SEHNR, CDR2 FQNEAQ (reference sequence). CDR3 in amino acids: CASTLWDRGKGYTF. CDR3 coding DNA: TGTGCCAGCACCCTCTGGGACAGGGGAAAAGGCTACACCTTC. The full variable domain, with the rest looked up from reference TRBV7-9 and TRBJ1-2, is DTGVSQNPRHKITKRGQNVTFRCDPISEHNRLYWYRQTLGQGPEFLTYFQNEAQLEKSRLLSDRFSAERPKGSFSTLEIQRTEQGDSAMYLCASTLWDRGKGYTFGSGTRLTVV.

This clone was seen a few times. V and J are TRBV18 and TRBJ2-7; D is possibly TRBD1 (6 bases). V was clipped by 3 bases and J by 5 bases, with 11 bases between them. The CDR3 is 13 amino acids. CDR1 and CDR2 from the germline V gene are KGHSH and LQKENI. CDR3 region: CASSPNRVDEQYF. For the CDR3, the DNA is TGTGCCAGCTCACCGAACAGGGTTGACGAGCAGTACTTC.

This chain connects TRBV7-9 to TRBJ2-2; 7 bases map to TRBD1. Germline-derived CDR1 and CDR2 are SEHNR and FQNEAQ (reference sequence). The CDR3 is made up of 17 amino acids. Trimming cost V 6 bases and J 0 bases; bases outside gene matches: 10. This CDR3 is CASRTFRQGPNTGELFF. The CDR3 nucleotides read TGTGCCAGCAGAACTTTCCGACAGGGCCCGAACACCGGGGAGCTGTTTTTT.

This clone was found once. V and J are TRBV28 and TRBJ1-1; D remains ambiguous. CDR1 and CDR2 from the germline V gene are MDHEN and SYDVKM. With 1 base removed from V and 1 base from J, the gap between germline ends came to 10 bases. The CDR3 totals 15 residues. CDR3 in DNA: TGTGCCAGCAGTTTATTGGGATTTGGGAACACTGAAGCTTTCTTT. Translation: CASSLLGFGNTEAFF.